This TCR beta chain was sequenced during a study of blood T cells in healthy people across ages. A minimum of 7 million PBMCs was isolated per sample. The germline gives CDR1 LGHNA, CDR2 YSLEER. The CDR3 totals 14 residues. With 3 bases removed from V and 12 bases from J, the gap between germline ends came to 15 bases. Alongside a J-beta primer mix, a sample-barcoded 5' primer served in a second PCR lasting 7 to 11 cycles. TCRdb called the 5' RACE reads again in MiXCR, with one record for every CDR3 protein. This sample yields about 1.4 million distinct CDR3 sequences, of which 59% are seen a single time; roughly 6.3% belongs to the top ten. The study, taken as a whole, reports: TCR beta diversity was tightly associated with the proportion of naive T cells.

In the case of this clonotype: Antigen unknown.

Sequenced input: blood. V is TRBV4-3 and J is TRBJ2-6; D is undetermined. This sequence originates from a young man in good health. Written as DNA, the CDR3 is TGCGCCAGCAGCCAGAATCCAGACCCAACCGTCCTGACTTTC. Its protein is CASSQNPDPTVLTF.